Below, one TCR beta chain is given with its context. This sample stems from a study of PD-L1 blockade in urothelial cancer. TCRdb's table, derived via immunoSEQ multiplex PCR, lists solely in-frame clones and lacks some. Here the sample spans 15,000 to 20,000 clones, about four fifths being singletons. As for time point: peripheral blood 6 weeks after treatment start. Germline CDR1 reads LNHDA; CDR2 reads SQIVND (reference sequence). V was pared by 5 bases and J by 7 bases, with 10 bases of the junction left unmatched. This CDR3 spans 15 amino acids. The rearrangement uses TRBV19 and TRBJ2-2, with TRBD1 identical over 7 bases. This TCR derives from a man aged 45 to 65 with urothelial cancer. Here the sequenced sample was PBMCs, taken around atezolizumab (anti-PD-L1) treatment. CDR3 nucleotide sequence: TGTGCCAGTAGTCCGACCGACAGGGAAATCGGGGAGCTGTTTTTT. Amino acid sequence: CASSPTDREIGELFF.